A single sample gave rise to the 26 T cell receptor beta chains below, sequenced in a study of response to subunit inactivated influenza vaccine. TCRdb itself ran the RT-PCR reads through MiXCR, one entry per CDR3 protein. This sample has some 800,000 distinct CDR3 sequences, with roughly 20% found just once. This specimen consisted of PBMCs from blood, obtained 4 to 6 days after vaccination. Receptors were obtained from a man aged 45-65 years who received an inactivated influenza vaccine.

This chain connects TRBV12-3 or TRBV12-4 to TRBJ2-5; D uncertain. CDR3 size: 11 residues. V lost 4 bases to trimming and J lost 7 bases, with 7 bases between them. This CDR3 reads CASSSSWTQYF. As DNA, the CDR3 is TGTGCCAGCAGTTCCTCATGGACCCAGTACTTC.

This chain connects TRBV7-2 to TRBJ2-1; D possibly corresponds to TRBD1 (6 bases). This CDR3 has 13 residues. CDR1 is SGHTA, CDR2 FQGNSA, per germline. Trimming removed 4 bases at V and 8 bases at J, with 12 bases between. The CDR3 reads CASSSRQVDEQFF. The CDR3 nucleotides are TGTGCCAGCAGCTCTAGACAGGTAGATGAGCAGTTCTTC. Full variable domain (remainder filled in from reference TRBV7-2 and TRBJ2-1): GAGVSQSPSNKVTEKGKDVELRCDPISGHTALYWYRQSLGQGLEFLIYFQGNSAPDKSGLPSDRFSAERTGGSVSTLTIQRTQQEDSAVYLCASSSRQVDEQFFGPGTRLTVL.

The rearrangement links TRBV20-1 to TRBJ2-5, with 14 bases lining up with TRBD2. This CDR3 has 15 amino acids. The V gene end was trimmed by 6 bases and the J gene end by 2 bases; junction bases not matched to a gene: 5. Germline assignment: CDR1 DFQATT and CDR2 SNEGSKA (reference sequence). The CDR3 coding sequence is TGCAGTGCGTGGACTAGCGGGAGGTTGCAAGAGACCCAGTACTTC. It encodes CSAWTSGRLQETQYF.

This clonotype has only a few counts. The gene calls are TRBV6-5 and TRBJ2-7; D unresolved. The CDR3 loop spans 15 amino acids. V was clipped by 0 bases and J by 3 bases, with 12 bases between them. The germline V gene has CDR1 MNHEY and CDR2 SVGAGI. In DNA, the CDR3 is TGTGCCAGCAGTTACTCGTTTCCCGCCAGCTACGAGCAGTACTTC. Translation gives CASSYSFPASYEQYF.

Written as DNA, the CDR3 is TGCGCCAGCAGCTTGGATGCCATCGGGAATCAGCCCCAGCATTTT. This sequence encodes CASSLDAIGNQPQHF. The chain carries TRBV5-1 and TRBJ1-5; no clear D. Trimming left V 0 bases short and J 4 bases short, with 11 bases between. The CDR3 sequence is 15 residues long. In germline, CDR1 is SGHRS, CDR2 YFSETQ.

This clonotype was detected only a few times. The chain employs TRBV12-3 or TRBV12-4 and TRBJ2-5; TRBD1 matches at 9 bases. The CDR3 totals 14 residues. The J segment lost 5 bases and the V segment lost 5 bases, leaving 6 bases of the junction unmatched. The CDR3 region is CASSNRGREETQYF. Written as DNA, the CDR3 is TGTGCCAGCAGTAACAGGGGGCGCGAGGAGACCCAGTACTTC.

The genes are TRBV20-1 and TRBJ2-3; D unresolved. The J call is uncertain, as TRBJ1-5 better fits the DNA end. This CDR3 region has 15 residues. CDR1 and CDR2 (germline): DFQATT, SNEGSKA (reference sequence). The CDR3 sequence is CSARLPGRSADTQHF. The CDR3 region has the DNA TGCAGTGCTAGATTACCCGGAAGGAGTGCAGATACGCAGCATTTT.

The rearrangement joins TRBV12-5 to TRBJ2-1, with 10 positions matching TRBD2. Germline assignment: CDR1 LGHNT and CDR2 FRNRAP. V dropped 7 bases and J dropped 10; count of bases not matched to a gene: 16. The CDR3 runs to 16 residues. CDR3: CASASYGLAGVREQFF. The CDR3, as DNA: TGTGCTAGTGCCTCATACGGCCTAGCGGGAGTGAGGGAGCAGTTCTTC. The complete variable domain, with remaining parts taken from reference TRBV12-5 and TRBJ2-1, reads DARVTQTPRHKVTEMGQEVTMRCQPILGHNTVFWYRQTMMQGLELLAYFRNRAPLDDSGMPKDRFSAEMPDATLATLKIQPSEPRDSAVYFCASASYGLAGVREQFFGPGTRLTVL.

Only a few counts were recorded for this clonotype. The V call is TRBV20-1, the J call TRBJ2-2; D uncertain. V was trimmed by 2 bases and J by 3 bases, leaving 4 bases between them. There are 12 residues in the CDR3. The germline V gene encodes CDR1 DFQATT and CDR2 SNEGSKA (reference sequence). CDR3 sequence: CSARSYTGELFF. CDR3 bases: TGCAGTGCTAGATCCTACACCGGGGAGCTGTTTTTT.

CDR3 coding DNA: TGTGCCAGCAGCTCGGGGACTAGCGGCACCAACACCGGGGAGCTGTTTTTT. Encoded protein: CASSSGTSGTNTGELFF. The J gene is TRBJ2-2, the V gene TRBV7-2; 11 bases are a match to TRBD2. CDR3 length: 17 residues. Germline values: CDR1 SGHTA, CDR2 FQGNSA. Trimming cost V 4 bases and J 2 bases; bases outside gene matches: 6. The variable domain in full, completed from reference TRBV7-2 and TRBJ2-2, reads GAGVSQSPSNKVTEKGKDVELRCDPISGHTALYWYRQSLGQGLEFLIYFQGNSAPDKSGLPSDRFSAERTGGSVSTLTIQRTQQEDSAVYLCASSSGTSGTNTGELFFGEGSRLTVL.

The gene calls are TRBV7-2 and TRBJ2-4, with D perhaps TRBD1 (6 bases). CDR1 and CDR2 (germline): SGHTA, FQGNSA. Trimming took 1 base from V and 7 from J, leaving 11 bases between them. The CDR3 is 14 amino acids. The chain's CDR3 is CASSLDIQGNIQYF. The CDR3 DNA reads TGTGCCAGCAGCTTAGATATACAGGGTAACATTCAGTACTTC.

This clonotype has just a few counts. The rearrangement uses TRBV28 and TRBJ2-7; D uncertain. V lost 6 bases and J 0 bases, leaving 12 bases between the germline ends. CDR1 is MDHEN, CDR2 SYDVKM, per germline. The CDR3 is 14 residues long. The DNA of the CDR3 is TGTGCCAGCAGACATCTACGGAGCTCCTACGAGCAGTACTTC. As protein: CASRHLRSSYEQYF.

V is TRBV24-1 and J is TRBJ2-2; D gene ambiguous. V lost 2 bases and J lost 7, with 10 bases in between. Germline CDR1 reads KGHDR; CDR2 reads SFDVKD. The CDR3 covers 14 residues. In nucleotides, the CDR3 is TGTGCCACCAGTGATTCGATCCAGAGCGGGGAGCTGTTTTTT. Amino acids: CATSDSIQSGELFF.

This clonotype was found a few times. V and J are TRBV9 and TRBJ2-5; TRBD2 might be the D (7 bases). Per the germline V gene, CDR1 is SGDLS and CDR2 is YYNGEE. The ends were cut back, 3 bases at V and 2 bases at J, with 14 bases in the middle. The CDR3 covers 15 residues. CDR3 region: CASSARGGPQETQYF. The CDR3 DNA sequence: TGTGCCAGCAGCGCCCGCGGGGGCCCTCAAGAGACCCAGTACTTC.

This clonotype turned up a few times. The rearrangement uses TRBV5-1 and TRBJ2-5, with D uncertain. CDR1 SGHRS and CDR2 YFSETQ come from the germline V gene. The CDR3 has 16 amino acids. Trimming left V 0 bases short and J 1 base short, with 13 bases between. The CDR3 nucleotides read TGCGCCAGCAGCTTGGCCGAGGTTGTTGGCCAAGAGACCCAGTACTTC. Protein product: CASSLAEVVGQETQYF.

This clonotype was detected ten times or more. In DNA form, the CDR3 reads TGTGCCAGCAGCTCCACAGGCAGGCCTCAAGAGACCCAGTACTTC. This translates into CASSSTGRPQETQYF. The rearrangement joins TRBV7-2 to TRBJ2-5; D may be TRBD1 (5 bases). Germline CDR1 SGHTA, CDR2 FQGNSA. The CDR3 sequence is 15 residues long. Deletions cut 4 bases from V and 2 bases from J, with 14 bases between.

In DNA form, the CDR3 reads TGCGCCAGCAGCCTAACTAGCGGGGGGACAGGGATCGGCAATCAGCCCCAGCATTTT. Its protein product is CASSLTSGGTGIGNQPQHF. V gene TRBV4-3 combines with J gene TRBJ1-5, with 9 positions matching TRBD1. The CDR3 has 19 residues. With V trimmed by 4 bases and J by 2 bases, 15 bases remained unmatched. Per germline, CDR1 LGHNA and CDR2 YSLEER.

The chain recombines TRBV7-9 with TRBJ1-2; no reliable D call. Germline CDR1 is SEHNR and CDR2 is FQNEAQ (reference sequence). CDR3 length equals 12 residues. V lost 5 bases, J lost 6 bases, and 10 bases lay in between. The CDR3, as DNA: TGTGCCAGCAGCACAACCCGTGATGGCTACACCTTC. Translating it yields CASSTTRDGYTF.

The gene calls are TRBV10-3 and TRBJ1-1, with D unresolved. The germline V gene encodes CDR1 ENHRY and CDR2 SYGVKD. The CDR3 loop spans 13 amino acids. V lost 0 bases and J lost 6, with 8 bases in between. Here the CDR3 reads CAISESIGSEAFF. Here the CDR3 DNA reads TGTGCCATCAGTGAGTCAATAGGGTCTGAAGCTTTCTTT.

The genes are TRBV28 and TRBJ2-1, with 8 positions matching TRBD2. J gave up 4 bases and V 1 base, and 6 bases lay outside the gene matches. The CDR3 loop spans 16 amino acids. Germline assignment: CDR1 MDHEN and CDR2 SYDVKM. The CDR3 sequence is CASSLLTGGDYNEQFF. Here the CDR3 DNA reads TGTGCCAGCAGTTTATTGACCGGGGGGGATTACAATGAGCAGTTCTTC.

This clonotype appeared many times. This chain joins TRBV12-3 or TRBV12-4 and TRBJ1-5, with a weak D call TRBD1 (5 bases). This CDR3 comprises 16 residues. V was cut by 6 bases and J by 0 bases, with 15 bases left in between. Here the CDR3 reads CASSLSQAGSNQPQHF. The DNA of the CDR3 is TGTGCCAGCAGCCTATCACAGGCAGGTAGCAATCAGCCCCAGCATTTT.

CDR3 nucleotides: TGTGCCAGCAGCTTGGGACTAGCGGGGGTTGTCACTTTC. Residues: CASSLGLAGVVTF. V and J are TRBV11-2 and TRBJ2-6; 14 bases line up with TRBD2. Per germline, CDR1 SGHAT and CDR2 FQNNGV. After removal of 3 bases from V and 19 bases from J, the junction contained 5 bases not matched to a gene. The CDR3 sequence is 13 residues long.

The rearrangement uses TRBV24-1 and TRBJ2-1; D is tentatively TRBD1 or TRBD2 (6 bases each). Germline CDR1 reads KGHDR; CDR2 reads SFDVKD. With 1 base removed from V and 0 bases from J, the gap between germline ends came to 12 bases. The length of the CDR3 is 17 residues. The DNA of the CDR3 is TGTGCCACCAGTGATTTTAGGGGGGCGAACTCCTACAATGAGCAGTTCTTC. It yields the protein CATSDFRGANSYNEQFF.

This clonotype has just a few counts. The gene calls are TRBV29-1 and TRBJ2-5, with TRBD1 as a possible D gene (6 bases). The V end lost 2 bases, the J end lost 5 bases, and 18 bases lay between the germline ends. The germline gives CDR1 SQVTM, CDR2 ANQGSEA. This CDR3 region has 15 residues. CDR3 sequence: CSVEFVRGAAETQYF. CDR3 DNA sequence: TGCAGCGTTGAATTCGTCAGGGGTGCTGCGGAGACCCAGTACTTC.

This clonotype was seen more than once but under ten times. The chain recombines TRBV5-1 with TRBJ1-5; D gene uncertain. V lost 7 bases, J lost 3 bases, and 11 bases lay in between. Germline V CDR1 and CDR2: SGHRS, YFSETQ. The CDR3 has 13 amino acids. This CDR3 reads CASRSEPNQPQHF. As DNA, the CDR3 is TGCGCCAGCCGCTCTGAACCCAATCAGCCCCAGCATTTT.

This clonotype has only a few counts. The rearrangement links TRBV20-1 to TRBJ2-2, with TRBD1 identical over 7 bases. The V gene end was trimmed by 6 bases and the J gene end by 7 bases; junction bases not matched to a gene: 20. The germline V gene encodes CDR1 DFQATT and CDR2 SNEGSKA (reference sequence). The CDR3 has 17 amino acids. The CDR3 sequence: CSALVAGTDVKVGELFF. The CDR3 DNA is TGCAGTGCCCTAGTAGCTGGGACAGACGTCAAAGTCGGGGAGCTGTTTTTT.